These T cell receptor beta chains were read from a single sample in a study of monozygotic twins with inflammatory bowel disease. TCRdb reprocessed the 5' RACE reads, with one entry per CDR3 protein and no DNA. The sample data list some 400,000 distinct CDR3 sequences. The sample taken for sequencing was blood. The origin of the receptors is a human donor with ulcerative colitis or Crohn's disease, or a healthy co-twin of an affected twin (not recorded which). The CDR3 runs from the conserved cysteine through the conserved F or W.

v_gene: TRBV20-1
j_gene: TRBJ2-3
CDR3aa: CSAGQGPEDTQYF

v_gene: TRBV6-1
j_gene: TRBJ1-5
CDR3aa: CASMGGWAGLTGSNQPQHF

v_gene: TRBV18
j_gene: TRBJ1-1
CDR3aa: CASSLANRGIFF

v_gene: TRBV7-8
j_gene: TRBJ2-6
CDR3aa: CASSFSGGTNVLTF

v_gene: TRBV5-6
j_gene: TRBJ2-7
CDR3aa: CASSVSGTLSGEQYF

v_gene: TRBV30
j_gene: TRBJ2-1
CDR3aa: CAWSVGAGGLGEQFF

v_gene: TRBV5-1
j_gene: TRBJ2-7
CDR3aa: CASSLGPGTNYEQYF

v_gene: TRBV23-1
j_gene: TRBJ1-4
CDR3aa: CASSQDRQLNEKLFF

v_gene: TRBV5-1
j_gene: TRBJ2-1
CDR3aa: CASSHGLANEQFF

v_gene: TRBV4-3
j_gene: TRBJ2-2
CDR3aa: CASSLESSGELFF

v_gene: TRBV12-3/TRBV12-4
j_gene: TRBJ2-1
CDR3aa: CASSTERGIVDEQFF

v_gene: TRBV6-2/TRBV6-3
j_gene: TRBJ2-2
CDR3aa: CAANKGHRTGELFF

v_gene: TRBV5-1
j_gene: TRBJ1-6
CDR3aa: CASSVGQGTNSPLHF

v_gene: TRBV20-1
j_gene: TRBJ1-6
CDR3aa: CSARASGGDSPLHF

v_gene: TRBV25-1
j_gene: TRBJ2-2
CDR3aa: CAVAGQTGELFF

v_gene: TRBV20-1
j_gene: TRBJ1-2
CDR3aa: CSARDWGLSNYGYTF

v_gene: TRBV12-3/TRBV12-4
j_gene: TRBJ1-4
CDR3aa: CASSLNEKLFF

v_gene: TRBV5-1
j_gene: TRBJ1-4
CDR3aa: CASSSTGDVEKLFF

v_gene: TRBV7-9
j_gene: TRBJ2-7
CDR3aa: CASSPERPYEQYF

v_gene: TRBV6-1
j_gene: TRBJ2-2
CDR3aa: CASSETGNTGELFF

v_gene: TRBV5-4
j_gene: TRBJ2-2
CDR3aa: CASTSGQLNTGELFF

v_gene: TRBV10-3
j_gene: TRBJ2-3
CDR3aa: CAISQTPPGGYSDTQYF